This T cell receptor beta chain was sequenced during a study of PD-1 and CTLA-4 blockade in melanoma. Data came from immunoSEQ multiplex PCR; TCRdb stores just in-frame clones and leaves some out. The sample shows around 15,000 clones, 70% to 80% of them seen only once. V was shortened by 1 base and J by 5 bases, with 11 bases between the two germline ends. Germline CDR1 is MNHEY and CDR2 is SMNVEV (reference sequence). The CDR3 covers 14 residues. The source is a human donor with melanoma. The chain uses TRBV27 and TRBJ1-1, with D perhaps TRBD1 (5 bases). Sequenced material: CD8+ T cells from peripheral blood, taken from a patient given anti-PD-1 treatment. The CDR3 loop is CASSLYRGETEAFF. In nucleotides, the CDR3 is TGTGCCAGCAGTTTATATCGGGGGGAGACTGAAGCTTTCTTT.